These 23 T cell receptor beta chains were all obtained from the same sample, sequenced in a study of human T cells and chemical hapten exposure (dated by TCRdb to the early 2020s). The library was obtained by RACE. The sequencing machine was a NextSeq 500. TCRdb reworked the public reads: Q25 trimming with fastp, MiXCR clone assembly, productive beta chains retained. All rows with the same CDR3 protein become a single entry with the most common DNA and genes. This sample comprises tens of thousands of distinct CDR3 sequences, about 10% of them detected only once. Around 6.3% of the sample is in the top ten clones. The label giving this sample's time point can be read as: pre-sensitization, week 0. The treatment or condition label, read with the paper, signifies: therapeutic diphenylcyclopropenone sensitization with weekly scalp DPC. This material consisted of whole blood, taken in connection with sensitization to the hapten diphenylcyclopropenone (DPC). The receptors stem from a man between 25 and 39 years old with alopecia areata. Some clones in this sample may be carry-over from other donors' samples.

The chain carries TRBV20-1 and TRBJ2-3; no firm D call. The V end lost 5 bases, the J end lost 1 base, and 16 bases lay between the germline ends. CDR1 and CDR2 from the germline V gene are DFQATT and SNEGSKA (reference sequence). CDR3 size: 15 residues. The CDR3 region is CSAPDWARRTDTQYF. Written as DNA, the CDR3 is TGCAGTGCTCCAGACTGGGCACGGCGCACAGATACGCAGTATTTT.

This clonotype has ten or more counts. The J gene is TRBJ2-3, the V gene TRBV3-1; 8 nucleotides match TRBD1. CDR1 and CDR2 (germline): LGHDT, YNNKEL (reference sequence). The V segment lost 1 base and the J segment 7 bases; nucleotides outside the gene matches: 13. This CDR3 spans 17 amino acids. The CDR3 loop reads CASSQAGSRQGTYTQYF. Here the CDR3 DNA reads TGTGCCAGCAGCCAAGCTGGTTCGAGACAGGGGACTTATACGCAGTATTTT.

This clonotype was detected ten times or more. The gene calls are TRBV4-1 and TRBJ2-6, with a possible D match to TRBD2 (6 bases). Trimming removed 0 bases at V and 4 bases at J, with 10 bases between. CDR3 length: 16 residues. Germline V lookup: CDR1 MGHRA, CDR2 YSYEKL. The CDR3 nucleotides are TGCGCCAGCAGCCAAGAGGAGGGTTCGGGGGCCAACGTCCTGACTTTC. It translates to CASSQEEGSGANVLTF.

This clonotype was found a few times. The chain carries TRBV7-9 and TRBJ2-1, with 10 bases that match TRBD2. Germline lookup yields CDR1 SEHNR and CDR2 FQNEAQ (reference sequence). The ends lost 5 bases at V and 9 bases at J; junction bases unmatched: 13. The CDR3 extends over 16 amino acids. The CDR3 DNA sequence: TGTGCCAGCAGCCTCCCGGCGGGACTAGCGAGGGTTGAGCAGTTCTTC. Protein product: CASSLPAGLARVEQFF.

The gene calls are TRBV29-1 and TRBJ2-7, with D perhaps matching TRBD1 (6 bases). The CDR3 spans 11 residues. CDR1 is SQVTM, CDR2 ANQGSEA, per germline. Trimming stripped 4 bases from V and 2 bases from J, with 6 bases between. The CDR3 loop is CSVAGAYEQYF. CDR3 DNA: TGCAGCGTTGCAGGGGCCTACGAGCAGTACTTC.

In its sample, this clonotype was seen many times. The chain links TRBV14 to TRBJ1-2; D gene uncertain. The germline CDR1 and CDR2 sequences are SGHDN and FVKESK. This CDR3 has 13 residues. Trimming shortened V by 0 bases and J by 8 bases, and 10 bases separated the two germline ends. The CDR3 DNA follows: TGTGCCAGCAGCCAAGAAATGGGAGGGGGCTACACCTTC. Its translation: CASSQEMGGGYTF. The full variable domain, completed using reference TRBV14 and TRBJ1-2, is EAGVTQFPSHSVIEKGQTVTLRCDPISGHDNLYWYRRVMGKEIKFLLHFVKESKQDESGMPNNRFLAERTGGTYSTLKVQPAELEDSGVYFCASSQEMGGGYTFGSGTRLTVV.

This clonotype was observed many times. J is TRBJ2-3 and V is TRBV7-8, with a tentative D call TRBD2 (6 bases). The germline V gene has CDR1 SGHVS and CDR2 FQNEAQ. The CDR3 consists of 16 residues. V was trimmed by 0 bases and J by 4 bases, leaving 14 bases between them. The CDR3 sequence: CASSLAPTGLSDTQYF. CDR3 sequence (DNA): TGTGCCAGCAGCTTAGCCCCCACGGGACTTTCAGATACGCAGTATTTT.

V usage is TRBV28 and J usage is TRBJ2-6; 10 nucleotides match TRBD1. The germline CDR1 and CDR2 sequences are MDHEN and SYDVKM. V gave up 6 bases and J gave up 8 bases; unmatched junction bases: 4. The CDR3 consists of 14 residues. The CDR3 region has the DNA TGTGCCAGCAGGGAGACAGGGGGCTCCAACGTCCTGACTTTC. Its translation is CASRETGGSNVLTF.

This clonotype is medium-sized by share. The rearrangement uses TRBV29-1 and TRBJ2-5; 8 positions agree with TRBD2. The CDR3 extends over 14 amino acids. Germline V gene lookup returns CDR1 SQVTM and CDR2 ANQGSEA. The V and J ends lost 2 bases and 6 bases, in that order; junction bases with no gene match: 8. CDR3 DNA sequence: TGCAGCGTTGAAAGGACTAGCTTTATGAAGACCCAGTACTTC. Protein product: CSVERTSFMKTQYF. Based on the CDR3 plus reference TRBV29-1 and TRBJ2-5, the full variable domain is SAVISQKPSRDICQRGTSLTIQCQVDSQVTMMFWYRQQPGQSLTLIATANQGSEATYESGFVIDKFPISRPNLTFSTLTVSNMSPEDSSIYLCSVERTSFMKTQYFGPGTRLLVL.

The chain recombines TRBV7-2 with TRBJ2-7; D perhaps matches TRBD2 (6 bases). Trimming took off 5 bases at V and 6 bases at J, with 20 bases between the two ends. The CDR3 extends over 15 amino acids. Germline loops: CDR1 SGHTA, CDR2 FQGNSA. In DNA form, the CDR3 reads TGTGCCAGCAGCGTGGGGCCCACGGGAGATGGCGAGCAGTACGTC. Translation gives CASSVGPTGDGEQYV.

This clonotype was detected many times. This chain uses TRBV20-1 with TRBJ1-6, with D tentatively TRBD1 (6 bases). Trimming took 3 bases from V and 8 from J, leaving 20 bases between them. This CDR3 contains 16 residues. Germline CDR1 DFQATT, CDR2 SNEGSKA (reference sequence). The CDR3 region is CSASPRGPGVDSPLHF. DNA of the CDR3: TGCAGTGCTAGCCCACGAGGCCCAGGGGTTGATTCACCCCTCCACTTT.

This clonotype was counted at least ten times. The chain combines TRBV27 with TRBJ2-1, with 7 bases lining up with TRBD2. The J segment lost 0 bases and the V segment lost 0 bases, leaving 8 bases of the junction unmatched. CDR3 length equals 18 residues. Germline lookup yields CDR1 MNHEY and CDR2 SMNVEV (reference sequence). CDR3 sequence reads: CASSLSPVGGSSYNEQFF. For the CDR3, the DNA is TGTGCCAGCAGTTTATCGCCAGTGGGCGGGAGCTCCTACAATGAGCAGTTCTTC.

This clonotype was seen ten or more times. The rearrangement joins TRBV7-6 to TRBJ2-5; D may be TRBD1 (6 bases). CDR3 size: 13 residues. In germline, CDR1 is SGHVS, CDR2 FNYEAQ. V was pared by 2 bases and J by 14 bases, with 18 bases between. This CDR3 reads CASSLIPDRGVYF. The CDR3 nucleotides read TGTGCCAGCAGCTTAATTCCGGACAGAGGGGTATACTTC. The full variable domain, in which reference TRBV7-6 and TRBJ2-5 provide the parts outside the CDR3, is GAGVSQSPRYKVTKRGQDVALRCDPISGHVSLYWYRQALGQGPEFLTYFNYEAQQDKSGLPNDRFSAERPEGSISTLTIQRTEQRDSAMYRCASSLIPDRGVYFGPGTRLLVL.

J is TRBJ1-2 and V is TRBV4-2; D perhaps matches TRBD1 (5 bases). The CDR3 spans 15 residues. CDR1 is LGHNA, CDR2 YNFKEQ, per germline. V lost 0 bases and J lost 8, with 16 bases in between. The chain's CDR3 is CASSQETQGVGGYTF. In nucleotides, the CDR3 is TGTGCCAGCAGCCAAGAAACTCAGGGTGTAGGAGGCTACACCTTC.

At least ten counts were recorded for this clonotype. V and J are TRBV10-1 and TRBJ2-5; no clear D. V was trimmed by 2 bases and J by 1 base, leaving 8 bases between them. This CDR3 has 14 amino acids. CDR1 and CDR2 (germline): WNHNN, SYGVQD (reference sequence). DNA of the CDR3: TGCGCCAGCAGTGAGGCCGAACCCCAAGAGACCCAGTACTTC. Protein product: CASSEAEPQETQYF.

This clonotype was seen repeatedly, ten times or more. This chain uses TRBV5-1 with TRBJ1-2; TRBD1 might be the D (6 bases). CDR1 is SGHRS and CDR2 is YFSETQ in the germline V gene. The CDR3 spans 14 residues. V dropped 2 bases and J dropped 5 bases, with 13 bases sitting between them. The DNA for the CDR3 is TGCGCCAGCAGCTTAGGGGACACCTTTTATGGCTACACCTTC. As protein: CASSLGDTFYGYTF.

This clonotype was counted ten times or more. J is TRBJ2-7 and V is TRBV5-1; D remains unclear. In germline, CDR1 is SGHRS, CDR2 YFSETQ. The V end lost 2 bases, the J end lost 3 bases, and 18 bases lay between the germline ends. The CDR3 extends over 16 amino acids. This CDR3 reads CASSFESAQKVYEQYF. The CDR3 DNA follows: TGCGCCAGCAGCTTTGAGTCGGCACAAAAAGTCTACGAGCAGTACTTC.

This clonotype appeared many times. The chain couples TRBV10-3 to TRBJ2-1, with TRBD2 matching over 7 bases. V was clipped by 2 bases and J by 0 bases; unmatched bases: 4. CDR1 is ENHRY, CDR2 SYGVKD, per germline. The CDR3 extends over 16 amino acids. CDR3 in amino acids: CAISETWEGSYNEQFF. The CDR3 region has the DNA TGTGCCATCAGTGAGACGTGGGAGGGCTCCTACAATGAGCAGTTCTTC.

This clonotype was seen only a few times. The chain joins TRBV11-3 to TRBJ1-6; the D is unclear. Trimming removed 2 bases from V and 6 bases from J, with 11 bases in between. CDR1 and CDR2 (germline): SGHNT, YENEEA. The CDR3 contains 15 residues. Here the CDR3 DNA reads TGTGCCAGCAGCTTATTTTTGGCGCCTAATTCACCCCTCCACTTT. It is translated as CASSLFLAPNSPLHF. The full variable domain, completed using reference TRBV11-3 and TRBJ1-6, is EAGVVQSPRYKIIEKKQPVAFWCNPISGHNTLYWYLQNLGQGPELLIRYENEEAVDDSQLPKDRFSAERLKGVDSTLKIQPAELGDSAVYLCASSLFLAPNSPLHFGNGTRLTVT.

This chain connects TRBV12-3 or TRBV12-4 to TRBJ2-4; 8 nucleotides match TRBD2. V lost 8 bases and J lost 4; bases outside the gene matches: 10. The CDR3 has 15 residues. CDR3 region: CASLPRGGGKNIQYF. The CDR3 DNA is TGTGCCAGCCTTCCCCGGGGCGGGGGGAAAAACATTCAGTACTTC.

The chain combines TRBV12-3 or TRBV12-4 with TRBJ2-7; no reliable D call. CDR3 length equals 13 residues. Between the trimmed V and J ends, which lost 3 bases and 2 bases, there was a span of 8 bases. The CDR3 here is CASSFSWAYEQYV. The CDR3 nucleotides are TGTGCCAGCAGTTTTTCCTGGGCCTACGAGCAGTACGTC.

Only a few counts were recorded for this clonotype. This chain links TRBV29-1 with TRBJ1-4; possible D gene TRBD1, 5 bases. There are 13 residues in the CDR3. Germline loops: CDR1 SQVTM, CDR2 ANQGSEA. CDR3 region: CSASGSANEKLFF. CDR3 nucleotides: TGCAGTGCATCAGGGTCGGCTAATGAAAAACTGTTTTTT.

The J gene is TRBJ1-4, the V gene TRBV5-5, with 11 bases aligning to TRBD1. CDR3 size: 14 residues. V shed 4 bases and J 8 bases; nucleotides not matched to a gene: 4. The germline V gene encodes CDR1 SGHKS and CDR2 YYEKEE (reference sequence). The CDR3 sequence: CASSKGQGEEKLFF. The CDR3 bases are TGTGCCAGCAGCAAGGGACAGGGGGAGGAAAAACTGTTTTTT.